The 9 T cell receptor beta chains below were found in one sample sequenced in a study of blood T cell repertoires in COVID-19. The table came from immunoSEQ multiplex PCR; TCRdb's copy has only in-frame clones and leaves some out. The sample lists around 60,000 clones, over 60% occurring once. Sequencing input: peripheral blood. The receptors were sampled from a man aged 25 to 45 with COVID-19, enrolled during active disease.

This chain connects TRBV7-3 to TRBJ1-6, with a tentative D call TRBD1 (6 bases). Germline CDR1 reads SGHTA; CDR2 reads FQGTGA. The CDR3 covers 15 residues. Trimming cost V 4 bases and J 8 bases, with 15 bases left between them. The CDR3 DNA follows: TGTGCCAGCAGCTCAGGAATTTCAGGGGATTCACCCCTCCACTTT. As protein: CASSSGISGDSPLHF.

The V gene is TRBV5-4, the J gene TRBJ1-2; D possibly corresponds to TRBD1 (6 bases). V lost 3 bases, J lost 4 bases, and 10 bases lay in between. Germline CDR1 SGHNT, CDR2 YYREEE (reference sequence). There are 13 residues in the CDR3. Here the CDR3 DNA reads TGTGCCAGCAGCTCGACAGGTTTCTATGGCTACACCTTC. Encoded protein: CASSSTGFYGYTF.

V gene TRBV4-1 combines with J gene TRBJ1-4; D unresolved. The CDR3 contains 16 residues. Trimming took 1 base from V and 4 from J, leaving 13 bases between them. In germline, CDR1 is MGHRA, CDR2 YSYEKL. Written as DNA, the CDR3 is TGCGCCAGCAGCCAAGGCCTCGGTTGGAGTAATGAAAAACTGTTTTTT. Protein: CASSQGLGWSNEKLFF.

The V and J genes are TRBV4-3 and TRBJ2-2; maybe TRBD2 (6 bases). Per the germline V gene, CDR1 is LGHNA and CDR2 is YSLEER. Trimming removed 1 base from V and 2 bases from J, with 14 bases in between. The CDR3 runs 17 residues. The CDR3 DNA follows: TGCGCCAGCAGCCAAGGGTGGGGGAGGTTTAACACCGGGGAGCTGTTTTTT. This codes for CASSQGWGRFNTGELFF.

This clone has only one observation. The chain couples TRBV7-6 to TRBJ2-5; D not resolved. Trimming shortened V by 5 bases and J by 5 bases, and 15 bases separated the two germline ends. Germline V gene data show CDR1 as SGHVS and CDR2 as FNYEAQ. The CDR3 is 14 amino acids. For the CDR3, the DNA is TGTGCCAGCAGCCCGCTCATGGAGTGGGAGACCCAGTACTTC. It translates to CASSPLMEWETQYF.

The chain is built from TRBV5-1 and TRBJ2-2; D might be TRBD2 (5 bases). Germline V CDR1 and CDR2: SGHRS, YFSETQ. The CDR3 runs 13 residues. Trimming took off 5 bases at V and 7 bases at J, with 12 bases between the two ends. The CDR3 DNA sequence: TGCGCCAGCAGACCTACGGGGATCGGGGAGCTGTTTTTT. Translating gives CASRPTGIGELFF. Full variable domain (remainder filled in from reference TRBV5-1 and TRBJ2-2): KAGVTQTPRYLIKTRGQQVTLSCSPISGHRSVSWYQQTPGQGLQFLFEYFSETQRNKGNFPGRFSGRQFSNSRSEMNVSTLELGDSALYLCASRPTGIGELFFGEGSRLTVL.

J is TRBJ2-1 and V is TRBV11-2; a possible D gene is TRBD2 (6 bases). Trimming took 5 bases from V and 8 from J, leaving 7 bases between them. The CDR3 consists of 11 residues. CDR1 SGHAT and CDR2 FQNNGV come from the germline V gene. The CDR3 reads CASSREYEQFF. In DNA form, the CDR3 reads TGTGCCAGCAGCCGGGAGTATGAGCAGTTCTTC. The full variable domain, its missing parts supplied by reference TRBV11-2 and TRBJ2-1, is EAGVAQSPRYKIIEKRQSVAFWCNPISGHATLYWYQQILGQGPKLLIQFQNNGVVDDSQLPKDRFSAERLKGVDSTLKIQPAKLEDSAVYLCASSREYEQFFGPGTRLTVL.

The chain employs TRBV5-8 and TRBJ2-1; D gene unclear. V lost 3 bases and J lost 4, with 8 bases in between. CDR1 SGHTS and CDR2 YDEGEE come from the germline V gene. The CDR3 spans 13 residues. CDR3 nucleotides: TGTGCCAGCAGCTCTGGAGTTTACAATGAGCAGTTCTTC. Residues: CASSSGVYNEQFF.

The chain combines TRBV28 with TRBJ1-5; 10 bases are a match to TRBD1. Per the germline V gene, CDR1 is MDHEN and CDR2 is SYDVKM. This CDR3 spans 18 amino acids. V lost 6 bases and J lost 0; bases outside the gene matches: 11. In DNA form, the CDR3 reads TGTGCCAGCAGGTATAGCCTGACAGGGGGCTATAGCAATCAGCCCCAGCATTTT. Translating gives CASRYSLTGGYSNQPQHF.